The present TCR beta chain was sequenced within a study of T cell responses to AZD1222 COVID-19 vaccine. Overall study: Second doses at about 4 or about 12 weeks were pooled. Study conclusions and caveats: There were repertoire samples only from the period after the peak T cell response. The CD4 TCRs associated with vaccination extended across spike and predominated at 160-218 and 743-854. Regions left unmutated in variants are reportedly the target of nearly half of spike-specific TCRs.

The table came from immunoSEQ multiplex PCR; TCRdb's copy has only in-frame clones and leaves some out. The data contain about 130,000 clones, around 84% of them singletons. With respect to this clone: Antigen specificity is unknown.

Sequenced here: peripheral blood, sampled on day 0 of AZD1222 vaccination. This TCR was sampled from an adult in good health.

The CDR3 reads CASSESSGSTDTQYF. DNA for the CDR3: TGTGCCAGCAGTGAATCTAGCGGGAGCACAGATACGCAGTATTTT. This chain connects TRBV6-4 to TRBJ2-3; 8 bases are a match to TRBD2. The CDR3 loop spans 15 amino acids. Per germline, CDR1 MRHNA and CDR2 SNTAGT. Trimming took 3 bases from V and 0 from J; bases not matched to a gene: 2.